The 27 T cell receptor beta chains in this list originate from one sample, sequenced in a study of T cells in Graves' hyperthyroidism and ophthalmopathy. Amplification yielded TCR beta CDR3 regions, with RNA transcripts as the source. A set of HTBI primers served as the primers for a first-round RT-PCR of the TCR CDR3. TCRdb reanalysed the multiplex PCR reads using MiXCR and keeps one entry per CDR3 protein. The profile shows approximately 600,000 distinct CDR3 sequences, about 15% of them singletons. Sequencing input: blood. These receptor sequences come from a woman aged 40 to 49 with Graves' ophthalmopathy.

J is TRBJ2-7 and V is TRBV2, with D tentatively TRBD2 (5 bases). The CDR3 is made up of 15 amino acids. V dropped 4 bases and J dropped 0 bases, with 13 bases sitting between them. Germline V lookup: CDR1 SNHLY, CDR2 FYNNEI. CDR3 residues: CASSARSAHSYEQYF. DNA for the CDR3: TGTGCCAGCAGTGCGCGTAGCGCCCACTCCTACGAGCAGTACTTC. The full variable domain, with the rest looked up from reference TRBV2 and TRBJ2-7, is EPEVTQTPSHQVTQMGQEVILRCVPISNHLYFYWYRQILGQKVEFLVSFYNNEISEKSEIFDDQFSVERPDGSNFTLKIRSTKLEDSAMYFCASSARSAHSYEQYFGPGTRLTVT.

This clonotype was picked up many times. The gene calls are TRBV28 and TRBJ1-1, with D unclear. The V end was cut by 5 bases, the J end by 0 bases, with 19 bases between. There are 17 residues in the CDR3. Germline V gene data show CDR1 as MDHEN and CDR2 as SYDVKM. CDR3 residues: CASSPPGIGRMNTEAFF. Written as DNA, the CDR3 is TGTGCCAGCAGTCCACCGGGTATCGGCCGGATGAACACTGAAGCTTTCTTT.

In this sample, this clonotype turned up many times. This chain joins TRBV20-1 and TRBJ1-1, with D hard to call. Germline V lookup: CDR1 DFQATT, CDR2 SNEGSKA (reference sequence). This CDR3 is 13 amino acids long. V lost 5 bases, J lost 1 base, and 11 bases lay in between. CDR3 region: CSASSAGNTEAFF. The CDR3 bases are TGCAGTGCTTCATCCGCGGGGAACACTGAAGCTTTCTTT.

The sample holds many counts of this clonotype. The chain couples TRBV12-3 or TRBV12-4 to TRBJ1-1; D ambiguous. Trimming stripped 3 bases from V and 4 bases from J, with 15 bases between. The length of the CDR3 is 15 residues. The CDR3 DNA is TGTGCCAGCAGTTTTTGGTCCCGGGAAGGCACTGAAGCTTTCTTT. Translated: CASSFWSREGTEAFF.

The sample holds many counts of this clonotype. The gene calls are TRBV20-1 and TRBJ1-5; maybe TRBD1 (6 bases). The CDR3 runs to 12 residues. Germline CDR1 reads DFQATT; CDR2 reads SNEGSKA (reference sequence). Trimming stripped 1 base from V and 9 bases from J, with 10 bases between. CDR3 amino acids: CSARGRGGPQHF. CDR3 nucleotides: TGCAGTGCTAGAGGGAGGGGGGGGCCCCAGCATTTT.

This clonotype showed up many times. The chain employs TRBV19 and TRBJ2-5; 13 bases agree with TRBD2. The CDR3 totals 17 residues. In germline, CDR1 is LNHDA, CDR2 SQIVND (reference sequence). V lost 5 bases and J lost 4; bases outside the gene matches: 10. The CDR3 sequence is CASSPGLAGEFAETQYF. As DNA, the CDR3 is TGTGCCAGTAGTCCCGGACTAGCGGGAGAATTCGCAGAGACCCAGTACTTC.

In this sample, this clonotype turned up many times. The rearrangement links TRBV7-8 to TRBJ2-7; 10 bases map to TRBD2. The CDR3 runs to 15 residues. Germline V lookup: CDR1 SGHVS, CDR2 FQNEAQ. With V trimmed by 4 bases and J by 5 bases, 8 bases remained unmatched. The CDR3 DNA sequence: TGTGCCAGCAGCTACTCTAGCGGGAGTTGGGACGAGCAGTACTTC. This encodes CASSYSSGSWDEQYF.

This clonotype was observed at least ten times. The V gene is TRBV6-5, the J gene TRBJ1-2; TRBD1 aligns across 9 bases. The V gene's germline CDR1 is MNHEY and CDR2 SVGAGI. The junction had 11 bases not matched to a gene; V was cut back by 8 bases and J by 7 bases. This CDR3 region has 14 residues. CDR3 in DNA: TGTGCCAGCGTAAAACAGGGGGCGTCAAGTGGCTACACCTTC. Translation: CASVKQGASSGYTF.

This clonotype was counted many times. The chain combines TRBV2 with TRBJ1-2; D gene ambiguous. The CDR3 loop spans 12 amino acids. Trimming pared 6 bases from V and 4 bases from J, leaving 9 bases between. CDR1 SNHLY and CDR2 FYNNEI come from the germline V gene. CDR3 sequence: CASSETGYGYTF. CDR3 DNA: TGTGCCAGCAGCGAGACGGGCTATGGCTACACCTTC.

This clonotype was observed a handful of times. The gene calls are TRBV3-1 and TRBJ2-4, with D maybe TRBD1 (6 bases). Germline CDR1 LGHDT, CDR2 YNNKEL (reference sequence). The CDR3 length is 17 residues. With 6 bases removed from V and 2 bases from J, the gap between germline ends came to 20 bases. CDR3 in DNA: TGTGCCAGCAGGGCACAGGGCAGCGGTCGATCCAAAAACATTCAGTACTTC. Translation: CASRAQGSGRSKNIQYF.

This clonotype was detected ten times or more. The chain combines TRBV10-1 with TRBJ2-7; D gene unclear. The CDR3 loop spans 14 amino acids. Per germline, CDR1 WNHNN and CDR2 SYGVQD (reference sequence). The ends were cut back, 10 bases at V and 0 bases at J, with 16 bases in the middle. DNA of the CDR3: TGCGCCACCCCCCCGGGCAGGAGCTCCTACGAGCAGTACTTC. Its protein is CATPPGRSSYEQYF.

The V gene is TRBV7-9, the J gene TRBJ1-5, with TRBD1 matching over 7 bases. CDR3 length: 14 amino acids. Germline CDR1 reads SEHNR; CDR2 reads FQNEAQ (reference sequence). The V segment lost 5 bases and the J segment 7 bases; nucleotides outside the gene matches: 8. For the CDR3, the DNA is TGTGCCAGCAGCCGCCAGGGGGAGCAACAGCCCCAGCATTTT. It encodes CASSRQGEQQPQHF. Full variable domain (outside the CDR3, taken from reference TRBV7-9 and TRBJ1-5): DTGVSQNPRHKITKRGQNVTFRCDPISEHNRLYWYRQTLGQGPEFLTYFQNEAQLEKSRLLSDRFSAERPKGSFSTLEIQRTEQGDSAMYLCASSRQGEQQPQHFGDGTRLSIL.

CDR3 in amino acids: CASKADRDTYGYTF. DNA of the CDR3: TGTGCCAGCAAGGCGGACAGGGACACCTATGGCTACACCTTC. The chain uses TRBV2 and TRBJ1-2; TRBD1 agrees at 8 bases. The CDR3 has 14 residues. The ends lost 7 bases at V and 4 bases at J; junction bases unmatched: 8. Germline V gives CDR1 SNHLY, CDR2 FYNNEI.

The sample holds many counts of this clonotype. The chain uses TRBV29-1 and TRBJ2-5; 7 bases map to TRBD1. CDR1 and CDR2 (germline): SQVTM, ANQGSEA. Trimming cost V 6 bases and J 5 bases; bases outside gene matches: 12. This CDR3 comprises 14 residues. CDR3 nucleotide sequence: TGCAGCGTCACCACGGACAGGCGGACGGAGACCCAGTACTTC. It translates to CSVTTDRRTETQYF.

This clonotype was observed a handful of times. The rearrangement uses TRBV5-1 and TRBJ2-2, with 10 bases that match TRBD2. Germline values: CDR1 SGHRS, CDR2 YFSETQ. The CDR3 contains 15 residues. J gave up 6 bases and V 0 bases, and 2 bases lay outside the gene matches. The CDR3 DNA reads as TGCGCCAGCAGCTTGGATCTAGCGGGAGCCGGGGAGCTGTTTTTT. Translating it yields CASSLDLAGAGELFF.

This clonotype occurred many times. Its ends do not fully match the called genes, so a read error is possible. The chain links TRBV27 to TRBJ2-4; perhaps TRBD1 as D (5 bases). This CDR3 is 13 amino acids long. CDR1 and CDR2 (germline): MNHEY, SMNVEV (reference sequence). In nucleotides, the CDR3 is TGTCCCAGCAGTTCCCAGGGTTTTTACATTCAGTACTTC. Translating gives CPSSSQGFYIQYF.

There are a few counts of this clonotype. The genes are TRBV18 and TRBJ2-5; 11 nucleotides line up with TRBD2. The CDR3 has 16 residues. V lost 3 bases, J lost 2 bases, and 5 bases stayed unmatched. Germline lookup yields CDR1 KGHSH and CDR2 LQKENI. In DNA, the CDR3 is TGTGCCAGCTCACCCGGGACTAGCGGCCCACAAGAGACCCAGTACTTC. Its translation is CASSPGTSGPQETQYF. The whole variable domain, remainder taken from reference TRBV18 and TRBJ2-5, is NAGVMQNPRHLVRRRGQEARLRCSPMKGHSHVYWYRQLPEEGLKFMVYLQKENIIDESGMPKERFSAEFPKEGPSILRIQQVVRGDSAAYFCASSPGTSGPQETQYFGPGTRLLVL.

The V and J genes are TRBV6-1 and TRBJ1-2; 8 bases fit TRBD1. Germline CDR1 MNHNS, CDR2 SASEGT. V shed 5 bases and J 4 bases; nucleotides not matched to a gene: 12. The CDR3 runs to 16 residues. The CDR3 spells CASSTEQGVVGYGYTF. Written as DNA, the CDR3 is TGTGCCAGCAGTACAGAACAGGGGGTGGTTGGCTATGGCTACACCTTC.

This clonotype showed up many times. The chain is built from TRBV13 and TRBJ1-3; the D gene is possibly TRBD1 (6 bases). This CDR3 region has 15 residues. Trimming cost V 5 bases and J 6 bases, with 17 bases left between them. Germline V gene data show CDR1 as PRHDT and CDR2 as FYEKMQ (reference sequence). CDR3 bases: TGTGCCAGCAGCCCGGCGGCAGGGGCCTTAAACACCATATATTTT. Translation gives CASSPAAGALNTIYF.

This clonotype was recorded at least ten times. CDR3 protein: CASSPLVGVTQYF. In DNA, the CDR3 is TGTGCCAGCAGCCCTCTGGTAGGGGTAACCCAGTACTTC. The rearrangement joins TRBV7-2 to TRBJ2-5; tentative D call: TRBD1 (5 bases). Looked up from germline, CDR1 is SGHTA and CDR2 is FQGNSA. V was shortened by 5 bases and J by 8 bases, with 15 bases between the two germline ends. The CDR3 spans 13 residues.

This clonotype has a count of ten or more. The chain uses TRBV10-1 and TRBJ2-7; 11 bases fit TRBD1. With 1 base clipped from V and 6 bases from J, the junction kept 5 bases outside the gene matches. This CDR3 comprises 15 residues. CDR1 is WNHNN, CDR2 SYGVQD, per germline (reference sequence). CDR3 sequence: CASSEWTGGEGEQYF. The CDR3 DNA reads TGCGCCAGCAGTGAGTGGACAGGGGGCGAGGGCGAGCAGTACTTC.

This clonotype was seen ten or more times. This chain connects TRBV7-2 to TRBJ1-2, with 10 nucleotides matching TRBD1. The CDR3 covers 15 residues. The V segment lost 5 bases and the J segment 3 bases; nucleotides outside the gene matches: 6. CDR1 and CDR2 from the germline V gene are SGHTA and FQGNSA. CDR3 coding DNA: TGTGCCAGCAGCCCGCGGACAGGGGGTGACTATGGCTACACCTTC. Residues: CASSPRTGGDYGYTF.

This clonotype was counted only a few times. The rearrangement uses TRBV4-2 and TRBJ2-7; 7 nucleotides align to TRBD2. Trimming took 1 base from V and 5 from J; bases not matched to a gene: 20. Germline assignment: CDR1 LGHNA and CDR2 YNFKEQ. The CDR3 is 19 amino acids. CDR3 bases: TGTGCCAGCAGCCAAGTCGGGGGGTTGGAACTTCTCGGAGGGCACGAGCAGTACTTC. It yields the protein CASSQVGGLELLGGHEQYF.

This clonotype occurred many times. The chain joins TRBV12-3 or TRBV12-4 to TRBJ2-7; weak D call: TRBD2 (6 bases). There are 17 residues in the CDR3. Trimming left V 6 bases short and J 5 bases short, with 26 bases between. Written as DNA, the CDR3 is TGTGCCAGCAGCCCAGGACGAAAGCGGGTCCCCATCCACGAGCAGTACTTC. Amino acid sequence: CASSPGRKRVPIHEQYF.

This clonotype was counted at least ten times. The genes are TRBV12-3 or TRBV12-4 and TRBJ1-1; TRBD1 is a possible D gene (5 bases). This CDR3 is 14 amino acids long. The V end lost 6 bases, the J end lost 1 base, and 12 bases lay between the germline ends. The CDR3: CASRGEGRNTEAFF. The DNA for the CDR3 is TGTGCCAGCAGAGGCGAGGGACGGAACACTGAAGCTTTCTTT.

V and J are TRBV19 and TRBJ2-2, with 13 bases matching TRBD2. This CDR3 spans 18 amino acids. Germline CDR1 and CDR2: LNHDA and SQIVND (reference sequence). V trimming: 6 bases; J trimming: 1 base; junction bases outside the gene matches: 8. CDR3 protein: CASSPIGLAGENTGELFF. In nucleotides, the CDR3 is TGTGCCAGTAGCCCCATCGGACTAGCGGGAGAGAACACCGGGGAGCTGTTTTTT.

This clonotype has at least ten counts. The chain joins TRBV20-1 to TRBJ2-7; TRBD2 matches 8 bases. After removal of 0 bases from V and 3 bases from J, the junction contained 7 bases not matched to a gene. This CDR3 region has 15 residues. CDR1 and CDR2 (germline): DFQATT, SNEGSKA (reference sequence). The CDR3 spells CSARDLASGFYEQYF. CDR3 coding DNA: TGCAGTGCTAGAGATTTGGCTAGCGGGTTCTACGAGCAGTACTTC.